What follows is one T cell receptor beta chain and its context. The antigen is not known. This CDR3 has 16 residues. Trimming took off 0 bases at V and 2 bases at J, with 9 bases between the two ends. Per the germline V gene, CDR1 is SGDLS and CDR2 is YYNGEE. Unstimulated regulatory T cells (CD4+CD25+CD127-), CD4+CD25- non-regulatory cells, CD4 and CD8 cells were FACS-sorted from thawed PBMCs. The data belong to a study of Tregs in tolerant kidney transplant recipients. Whole-study results and caveats: Expanding Tregs on activated donor B cells appeared to best identify donor-specific TCRbeta clones. Biological reproducibility was not directly addressed in this study.

Measured with immunoSEQ multiplex PCR; TCRdb has only the in-frame clones, and not every one. The data hold 120,000 or so clones, with about 91% observed a single time. Sequenced: CD4+ T cells from blood. This chain connects TRBV9 to TRBJ1-6; D gene ambiguous. The sequence was obtained from a human donor in good health. CDR3: CASSVEYTPYNSPLHF. CDR3 sequence (DNA): TGTGCCAGCAGCGTAGAGTACACCCCCTATAATTCACCCCTCCACTTT. The full variable domain, with the rest looked up from reference TRBV9 and TRBJ1-6, is DSGVTQTPKHLITATGQRVTLRCSPRSGDLSVYWYQQSLDQGLQFLIQYYNGEERAKGNILERFSAQQFPDLHSELNLSSLELGDSALYFCASSVEYTPYNSPLHFGNGTRLTVT.